This T cell receptor beta chain was captured by sequencing in a study of blood T cell repertoires in COVID-19 (dated by TCRdb to the early 2020s). In terms of the full investigation: Samples from collaborators originated in the United States, Italy and Spain and spanned both the acute and convalescent phases of COVID-19. The material from the prospective study consisted of cDNA or gDNA derived from T cells, B-cell-depleted T cells, or PBMCs. The dataset comprised deeply sampled blood TCRbeta repertoires from subjects exposed to, actively infected with, or recovered from COVID-19. The repertoires were made available in a free public database intended to serve as a resource for research on the immune response to SARS-CoV-2. Samples were obtained from the ongoing ImmuneRACE study (first 160 participants) and from 1,254 subjects provided by 6 global collaborators. Nearly every sample came with metadata listing a de-identified subject ID, COVID-19 status, age in years and sex. HLA class I and class II types, where available, came from metadata supplied by the sample provider rather than from assay-based typing. The study at large found these results: Clinical and demographic metadata were provided uncurated, with the amount varying by source and participant.

Participants in the prospective study were enrolled through a virtual design, were aged about 18 to 100 years, and lived in approximately 24 United States geographic areas. In the prospective study, cohorts were assigned on the basis of participant-reported clinical history obtained from a screening survey and a study questionnaire. Recovered participants in ImmuneRACE Cohort 3 were defined as having two consecutive negative NP/OP PCR tests, clearance from a healthcare professional, or resolution of symptoms. In the prospective study, mobile phlebotomists collected whole blood, serum and a nasopharyngeal or oropharyngeal swab from each participant. Participants in the prospective study had the option to provide additional blood draws and questionnaires over an approximately 2-month period. Before DNA extraction, blood samples from the prospective study were shipped at room temperature or frozen.

CDR1 and CDR2 (MNHEY, SVGAGI) derive from the germline V gene. V is trimmed back by 8 bases and J by 7 bases, and the junction contains 8 bases that no gene match accounts for. The CDR3 runs 13 residues from the cysteine to the phenylalanine. The sequence is cut down to CDR3 DNA, 39 bases in frame from base 1. The immunoSEQ Assay, a bias-controlled multiplex PCR, was used to amplify TCRbeta CDR3 regions from genomic DNA. As for the original processing: Within the assay, amplification of reference gene primers was used to estimate how many nucleated cells each sample contained. To quantify the absolute abundance of each unique TCRbeta CDR3 rearrangement, sequence reads were collapsed and filtered. For each sample, productive Simpson clonality was calculated as the square root of Simpson's diversity index across productive rearrangements. TCRdb retrieved this table from immuneACCESS and kept in-frame rearrangements only. Not all clones are present; in checked studies, unresolved V genes account for under half, and no reason is known for the remainder. Clonal size and the V and J genes are those of that table, whereas D and trimming came from the DNA. This sample has about 180,000 clones in its table, and 82% of those were observed once. The ten most abundant clones make up roughly 18% of the sample.

Comments on this clone: What this receptor recognizes is not known. The sample holds no much larger clone one base away, and base qualities are not on file.

The V gene is TRBV6-5 and the J gene is TRBJ1-2; TRBD1 matches 9 bases in the middle. Sequencing was done on a sample of PBMCs or T cells enriched from blood (not recorded which). The source of this sequence is a man between 60 and 70 years old who had recovered from COVID-19. The CDR3 has the sequence CASGGQGGFGYTF. The sequenced DNA: TGTGCCAGCGGGGGACAGGGTGGATTTGGCTACACCTTC.